One sample yielded the 11 T cell receptor beta chains listed below, sequenced in a study of cytomegalovirus exposure and HLA in healthy donors. Primers: 60 Vbeta forward and 13 Jbeta reverse. Some clones are missing from TCRdb's copy, which holds only in-frame ones; the method was immunoSEQ multiplex PCR. The sample includes under 250,000 clones, over 75% of them seen just once. Specimen: PBMCs. These receptors all stem from a woman aged 25 to 45 in good health and CMV-seronegative.

The table lists this clone with a few counts. The chain joins TRBV10-2 to TRBJ2-7; 10 bases match TRBD1. V gave up 7 bases and J gave up 5 bases; unmatched junction bases: 14. The CDR3 spans 16 residues. Germline loops: CDR1 WSHSY, CDR2 SAAADI. Here the CDR3 reads CASIPPRDRGIHEQYF. The CDR3 DNA follows: TGCGCCAGCATTCCCCCCCGGGACAGGGGAATTCACGAGCAGTACTTC.

V usage is TRBV19 and J usage is TRBJ2-7, with 10 positions matching TRBD2. The germline CDR1 and CDR2 sequences are LNHDA and SQIVND (reference sequence). The CDR3 is 15 amino acids. V trimming: 6 bases; J trimming: 0 bases; junction bases outside the gene matches: 5. CDR3 bases: TGTGCCAGTAGCCCAAGCGGGAGGGCCTCCTACGAGCAGTACTTC. Encoded protein: CASSPSGRASYEQYF.

The chain links TRBV5-1 to TRBJ2-3, with D tentatively TRBD2 (6 bases). Germline lookup yields CDR1 SGHRS and CDR2 YFSETQ. The CDR3 spans 16 residues. V dropped 1 base and J dropped 1 base, with 13 bases sitting between them. The CDR3 protein is CASSLWGVTGTDTQYF. DNA of the CDR3: TGCGCCAGCAGCTTGTGGGGGGTGACAGGCACAGATACGCAGTATTTT.

This chain uses TRBV6-5 with TRBJ1-1; no firm D call. V was shortened by 2 bases and J by 9 bases, with 7 bases between the two germline ends. Germline assignment: CDR1 MNHEY and CDR2 SVGAGI. The CDR3 sequence is 11 residues long. In nucleotides, the CDR3 is TGTGCCAGCAGTTACGAGAGGAAAGCTTTCTTT. It specifies CASSYERKAFF.

J is TRBJ2-3 and V is TRBV4-1; 12 nucleotides align to TRBD2. V gave up 4 bases and J gave up 2 bases; unmatched junction bases: 4. CDR1 is MGHRA and CDR2 is YSYEKL in the germline V gene. The CDR3 runs to 16 residues. In DNA, the CDR3 is TGCGCCAGCAGCCTTAGACTAGCGGGGGCCACAGATACGCAGTATTTT. It is translated as CASSLRLAGATDTQYF.

The chain employs TRBV7-2 and TRBJ1-1, with D hard to call. V dropped 2 bases and J dropped 3 bases, with 10 bases sitting between them. Germline CDR1 reads SGHTA; CDR2 reads FQGNSA. The CDR3 runs 14 residues. CDR3 sequence: CASSLMGADTEAFF. Written as DNA, the CDR3 is TGTGCCAGCAGCTTAATGGGTGCGGACACTGAAGCTTTCTTT.

The CDR3 DNA is TGTGCCAGTAGGCGACTAGCGGGAAATGAGCAGTTCTTC. Protein product: CASRRLAGNEQFF. This chain links TRBV19 with TRBJ2-1, with 11 bases lining up with TRBD2. The CDR3 is 13 residues long. The ends lost 6 bases at V and 7 bases at J; junction bases unmatched: 2. CDR1 is LNHDA, CDR2 SQIVND, per germline (reference sequence). Filled out from reference TRBV19 and TRBJ2-1, the complete variable domain reads DGGITQSPKYLFRKEGQNVTLSCEQNLNHDAMYWYRQDPGQGLRLIYYSQIVNDFQKGDIAEGYSVSREKKESFPLTVTSAQKNPTAFYLCASRRLAGNEQFFGPGTRLTVL.

V usage is TRBV7-8 and J usage is TRBJ1-6; the match to TRBD1 covers 9 bases. The CDR3 totals 19 residues. CDR1 is SGHVS and CDR2 is FQNEAQ in the germline V gene. The trim removed 2 bases at V and 9 bases at J, leaving 17 bases unmatched. Here the CDR3 DNA reads TGTGCCAGCAGCTTAAGACTAAGTCGAGGACAGGGGATCCCTTCACCCCTCCACTTT. Translating it yields CASSLRLSRGQGIPSPLHF.

This clone showed up just once. The V gene is TRBV7-9, the J gene TRBJ1-1; possibly TRBD1 for D (5 bases). Germline loops: CDR1 SEHNR, CDR2 FQNEAQ (reference sequence). The V and J ends lost 5 bases and 0 bases respectively, with 7 bases between them. CDR3 length: 13 residues. In DNA, the CDR3 is TGTGCCAGCAGCGGACAATTGAACACTGAAGCTTTCTTT. The encoded protein is CASSGQLNTEAFF.

J is TRBJ1-6 and V is TRBV19; TRBD1 matches 10 bases. With 6 bases clipped from V and 3 bases from J, the junction kept 5 bases outside the gene matches. Germline CDR1 and CDR2: LNHDA and SQIVND (reference sequence). CDR3 length: 16 amino acids. Here the CDR3 reads CASSRQGAGYNSPLHF. The CDR3 nucleotides are TGTGCCAGTAGCCGACAGGGGGCTGGCTATAATTCACCCCTCCACTTT.

The chain carries TRBV7-2 and TRBJ1-4; no reliable D call. CDR1 SGHTA and CDR2 FQGNSA come from the germline V gene. This CDR3 contains 16 residues. V was pared by 1 base and J by 8 bases, with 17 bases between. The DNA of the CDR3 is TGTGCCAGCAGCTTAGTAGCGGGAATCTCAAACGAAAAACTGTTTTTT. Its protein is CASSLVAGISNEKLFF.